Presented here are 11 T cell receptor beta chains from one specimen sequenced in a study of blood T cells in healthy people across ages (dated by TCRdb to between 2014 and 2017). Libraries were constructed by 5' RACE. The sample was run on an Illumina HiSeq 2500. A second PCR of roughly 7 to 11 cycles was performed with a sample-barcoded 5' primer and a J-beta primer mix. TCRdb handled the public reads itself, with Q25 trimming in fastp and clone calling in MiXCR, and kept productive beta chains. A single entry per CDR3 protein holds the most common genes and DNA from its merged rows. The sample contains more than 450,000 distinct CDR3 sequences, about 25% of them found a single time. The top ten hold 3% to 4% of the sample. The same specimen was also included in a second study, on T cells of mothers and their children.

The material sequenced was blood. Receptors originate from a boy aged 2 to 10 in good health.

With regard to this clonotype: It may be a read error: a sequence one base away is much more abundant. The chain joins TRBV9 to TRBJ2-5; D uncertain. Germline CDR1 and CDR2: SGDLS and YYNGEE. The length of the CDR3 is 15 residues. Trimming shortened V by 6 bases and J by 2 bases, and 17 bases separated the two germline ends. CDR3 DNA: TGTGCCAGCATCAGTCGGACGCTACCTCAAGAGACCCAGTACTTC. This gives the protein CASISRTLPQETQYF.

This clonotype was detected a few times. V and J are TRBV20-1 and TRBJ2-5; D possibly corresponds to TRBD2 (6 bases). The J call may be mistaken, given a closer DNA end match to TRBJ2-1. CDR1 and CDR2 (germline): DFQATT, SNEGSKA (reference sequence). CDR3 length: 12 residues. The CDR3 region is CSARDFQETQFF. The DNA of the CDR3 is TGCAGTGCCAGGGACTTTCAAGAGACCCAGTTCTTC.

This clonotype occurred a few times. The rearrangement joins TRBV5-1 to TRBJ2-5, with 8 bases identical to TRBD2. Judging by the DNA end, TRBJ2-1 fits better; the J call may be wrong. The CDR3 sequence is 14 residues long. In germline, CDR1 is SGHRS, CDR2 YFSETQ. The CDR3 region has the DNA TGCGCCAGCAGCTTGGCGGGGGGGCTAGGTGAGCAGTTCTTC. This codes for CASSLAGGLGEQFF.

The DNA of the CDR3 is TGTGCCAGCAGTGGCGGACAGAGACCCTACGAGCAGTACTTC. Translating gives CASSGGQRPYEQYF. This chain joins TRBV6-5 and TRBJ2-7; tentative D call: TRBD1 (6 bases). V lost 5 bases and J lost 2, with 13 bases in between. CDR3 length equals 14 residues. CDR1 is MNHEY, CDR2 SVGAGI, per germline.

V usage is TRBV2 and J usage is TRBJ1-1, with 7 bases identical to TRBD1. V was pared by 7 bases and J by 6 bases, with 8 bases of the junction left unmatched. The V gene's germline CDR1 is SNHLY and CDR2 FYNNEI. This CDR3 contains 13 residues. The CDR3 DNA reads as TGTGCCAGCACTAACCCCAGGGGGGCTGAAGCTTTCTTT. Encoded protein: CASTNPRGAEAFF.

This clonotype was found a few times. The chain links TRBV25-1 to TRBJ1-4; D not certain. The V end lost 3 bases, the J end lost 5 bases, and 13 bases lay between the germline ends. The CDR3 runs to 15 residues. Germline V CDR1 and CDR2: MGHDK, SYGVNS. The CDR3 protein is CASSDDRPGNEKLFF. The CDR3 DNA sequence: TGTGCCAGCAGTGACGATCGACCCGGGAATGAAAAACTGTTTTTT.

The chain couples TRBV7-9 to TRBJ2-7, with D hard to call. Germline loops: CDR1 SEHNR, CDR2 FQNEAQ (reference sequence). This CDR3 comprises 14 residues. V gave up 4 bases and J gave up 3 bases, with 13 bases separating them. CDR3 sequence: CASSSTAGGYEQYF. The DNA of the CDR3 is TGTGCCAGCAGCTCGACGGCCGGCGGCTACGAGCAGTACTTC.

As concerns this clonotype: A read error may be the cause here, since a much bigger clone is one base away. This chain links TRBV19 with TRBJ1-1, with TRBD1 matching over 7 bases. CDR3 size: 14 residues. From germline, CDR1 is LNHDA and CDR2 SQIVND (reference sequence). V dropped 4 bases and J dropped 4; count of bases not matched to a gene: 6. In DNA, the CDR3 is TGTGCCAGTAGTAGACAGGGAAGGAGCACTGAAGCTTTCTTT. Amino acid sequence: CASSRQGRSTEAFF.

This clonotype occurred a few times. V gene TRBV12-3 or TRBV12-4 combines with J gene TRBJ2-1; 11 nucleotides agree with TRBD2. With V trimmed by 6 bases and J by 9 bases, 13 bases remained unmatched. This CDR3 contains 16 residues. Written as DNA, the CDR3 is TGTGCCAGCAGGCAATTACTAGCGGGAGTAGCGGGTGAGCAGTTCTTC. It is translated as CASRQLLAGVAGEQFF.

This clonotype was seen a few times. One end of the junction is discordant with germline, which a read error may explain. The chain carries TRBV3-1 and TRBJ2-2; D might be TRBD2 (6 bases). The CDR3 is 15 residues long. CDR1 and CDR2 from the germline V gene are LGHDT and YNNKEL (reference sequence). CDR3 nucleotide sequence: TGTGCCAGCAGCCTCCTGACGGCGGTCACCGGGGGGCTGTTTTTT. As protein: CASSLLTAVTGGLFF.

The chain is built from TRBV29-1 and TRBJ2-1, with 9 positions matching TRBD2. CDR1 is SQVTM, CDR2 ANQGSEA, per germline. This CDR3 contains 13 residues. The V segment lost 5 bases and the J segment 6 bases; nucleotides outside the gene matches: 5. The CDR3 protein is CSVHGGRANEQFF. CDR3 bases: TGCAGCGTTCATGGCGGGAGGGCCAATGAGCAGTTCTTC.